This TCR beta chain was recovered during a study of blood T cell repertoires in COVID-19. Study overall: From the United States, Italy and Spain came samples of acute and convalescent COVID-19. The analysed material was cDNA or gDNA that came from T cells, B-cell-depleted T cells, or PBMCs.

How the authors handled the data: Reference gene primer amplification in the assay estimated nucleated cell counts. Using immunoSEQ multiplex PCR, the repertoire was profiled, and TCRdb retains in-frame clones only, with some absent. That table is the source of V, J and clone size, and D and trimming were worked out from the DNA. The sample lists roughly 280,000 clones; roughly 86% were seen once. V lost 4 bases, J lost 8 bases, and 8 bases stayed unmatched. The germline gives CDR1 SGHRS, CDR2 YFSETQ. The length of the CDR3 is 15 residues. The receptor's source is a man aged 35 to 55 with active or convalescent COVID-19. The gene calls are TRBV5-1 and TRBJ1-4, with TRBD1 matching 10 bases. Sequenced input: peripheral blood. CDR3 nucleotide sequence: TGCGCCAGCAGCGAATCCGGGACAGGGGACGAAAAACTGTTTTTT. Its protein is CASSESGTGDEKLFF.